These T cell receptor beta chains were read from a single sample in a study of blood T cell repertoires in COVID-19. TCRdb's copy holds only in-frame clones and misses some; the assay was immunoSEQ multiplex PCR. This table holds about 260,000 clones, 88% found once. Sequences were obtained from peripheral blood. The receptor source for this set is a man aged 60 to 75 who had recovered from COVID-19. The CDR3 runs from the conserved cysteine through the conserved F or W. A D gene is named only where the DNA matches it firmly. Clone size is not always given. Where it is, it says once, few, many or a class for expanded clones.

V,size,D,J,CDR3,DNA
TRBV12-3/TRBV12-4,once,.,TRBJ2-7,CASSPGGYEQYF,TGTGCCAGCAGTCCAGGGGGGTACGAGCAGTACTTC
TRBV27,.,TRBD2,TRBJ2-1,CASSLTSGGYNEQFF,TGTGCCAGCAGTTTGACTAGCGGGGGTTACAATGAGCAGTTCTTC
TRBV28,.,TRBD2,TRBJ2-3,CASSSPGLAGGVDTQCF,TGTGCCAGCAGTTCCCCGGGACTAGCGGGGGGCGTAGATACGCAGTGTTTT
TRBV4-2,.,TRBD2,TRBJ2-7,CASSQPGRVSYEQYF,TGTGCCAGCAGCCAACCCGGGAGGGTCTCCTACGAGCAGTACTTC
TRBV19,.,TRBD1,TRBJ1-2,CASSIKGQVLSSYAGYTF,TGTGCCAGTAGTATAAAGGGACAGGTATTAAGTAGTTATGCTGGCTACACCTTC
TRBV27,.,TRBD2,TRBJ2-7,CASSTYKGSGGTYEQYF,TGTGCCAGCAGCACCTACAAGGGCTCGGGGGGGACTTACGAGCAGTACTTC
TRBV6-5,.,TRBD1,TRBJ2-4,CASTSDRGRKNIQYF,TGTGCCAGCACCAGCGACAGGGGGCGAAAAAACATTCAGTACTTC
TRBV5-8,.,.,TRBJ1-6,CASSQTGNSPLHF,TGTGCCAGCAGCCAAACAGGAAATTCACCCCTCCACTTT
TRBV5-1,.,TRBD2,TRBJ2-1,CASSPPVAGGRGEQFF,TGCGCCAGCAGCCCACCCGTAGCGGGGGGGCGGGGTGAGCAGTTCTTC
TRBV30,.,.,TRBJ1-1,CAWTQGPNTEAFF,TGTGCCTGGACACAGGGACCAAACACTGAAGCTTTCTTT
TRBV3-1/TRBV3-2,.,TRBD1,TRBJ2-1,CASSHRQGSYNEQFF,TGTGCCAGCAGCCATAGACAGGGTAGCTACAATGAGCAGTTCTTC
TRBV11-1,.,TRBD1,TRBJ2-2,CASSPRQGPPTGELFF,TGTGCCAGCAGCCCCAGACAGGGCCCCCCCACCGGGGAGCTGTTTTTT
TRBV7-2,once,TRBD1,TRBJ1-1,CASSLRQGAATEAFF,TGTGCCAGCAGCTTACGACAGGGGGCGGCCACTGAAGCTTTCTTT
TRBV10-1,.,.,TRBJ1-5,CASTATGLIPNQPQHF,TGCGCCAGCACCGCGACAGGCCTTATACCCAATCAGCCCCAGCATTTT
TRBV5-1,.,.,TRBJ1-1,CASSLLSENTEAFF,TGCGCCAGCAGCTTGCTTTCAGAGAACACTGAAGCTTTCTTT
TRBV9,.,TRBD2,TRBJ2-2,CASSPNSGINTGELFF,TGTGCCAGCAGCCCCAATAGCGGGATCAACACCGGGGAGCTGTTTTTT
TRBV19,.,TRBD1,TRBJ2-3,CASSLPGQGSDTQYF,TGTGCCAGTAGCTTGCCGGGACAGGGTTCAGATACGCAGTATTTT
TRBV19,.,.,TRBJ1-6,CASTGVGSYNSPLHF,TGTGCCAGCACGGGAGTTGGCTCCTATAATTCACCCCTCCACTTT
TRBV29-1,.,.,TRBJ1-2,CSVKTGPYGYTF,TGCAGCGTAAAGACAGGACCTTATGGCTACACCTTC
TRBV19,.,TRBD2,TRBJ2-2,CASSWAGGPNTGELFF,TGTGCCAGTAGTTGGGCGGGGGGTCCGAACACCGGGGAGCTGTTTTTT
TRBV2,once,TRBD2,TRBJ2-7,CASTLAGGREQYF,TGTGCCAGCACACTAGCGGGGGGGCGTGAGCAGTACTTC
TRBV27,.,TRBD2,TRBJ2-1,CASSVAGGRRYNEQFF,TGTGCCAGCAGCGTTGCGGGGGGGCGCCGATACAATGAGCAGTTCTTC
TRBV20-1,.,.,TRBJ1-4,CSASPLNDEKLFF,TGCAGTGCTAGTCCTCTAAACGATGAAAAACTGTTTTTT
TRBV5-1,.,.,TRBJ2-7,CASSLDKSYEQYF,TGCGCCAGCAGCCTGGACAAGTCCTACGAGCAGTACTTC
TRBV5-4,.,.,TRBJ2-1,CATTGDPFGEQFF,TGTGCAACCACGGGGGATCCCTTCGGGGAGCAGTTCTTC
TRBV3-1/TRBV3-2,.,TRBD1,TRBJ2-7,CASSQAGGEAYEQYF,TGTGCCAGCAGCCAGGCAGGGGGTGAGGCGTACGAGCAGTACTTC
TRBV2,.,TRBD1,TRBJ1-2,CASSGTGENYGYTF,TGTGCCAGCAGTGGGACAGGGGAAAACTATGGCTACACCTTC
TRBV21-1,.,.,TRBJ1-1,CASSKGRKGASSNTEAFF,TGTGCCAGCAGCAAAGGGCGAAAGGGGGCAAGTTCTAACACTGAAGCTTTCTTT